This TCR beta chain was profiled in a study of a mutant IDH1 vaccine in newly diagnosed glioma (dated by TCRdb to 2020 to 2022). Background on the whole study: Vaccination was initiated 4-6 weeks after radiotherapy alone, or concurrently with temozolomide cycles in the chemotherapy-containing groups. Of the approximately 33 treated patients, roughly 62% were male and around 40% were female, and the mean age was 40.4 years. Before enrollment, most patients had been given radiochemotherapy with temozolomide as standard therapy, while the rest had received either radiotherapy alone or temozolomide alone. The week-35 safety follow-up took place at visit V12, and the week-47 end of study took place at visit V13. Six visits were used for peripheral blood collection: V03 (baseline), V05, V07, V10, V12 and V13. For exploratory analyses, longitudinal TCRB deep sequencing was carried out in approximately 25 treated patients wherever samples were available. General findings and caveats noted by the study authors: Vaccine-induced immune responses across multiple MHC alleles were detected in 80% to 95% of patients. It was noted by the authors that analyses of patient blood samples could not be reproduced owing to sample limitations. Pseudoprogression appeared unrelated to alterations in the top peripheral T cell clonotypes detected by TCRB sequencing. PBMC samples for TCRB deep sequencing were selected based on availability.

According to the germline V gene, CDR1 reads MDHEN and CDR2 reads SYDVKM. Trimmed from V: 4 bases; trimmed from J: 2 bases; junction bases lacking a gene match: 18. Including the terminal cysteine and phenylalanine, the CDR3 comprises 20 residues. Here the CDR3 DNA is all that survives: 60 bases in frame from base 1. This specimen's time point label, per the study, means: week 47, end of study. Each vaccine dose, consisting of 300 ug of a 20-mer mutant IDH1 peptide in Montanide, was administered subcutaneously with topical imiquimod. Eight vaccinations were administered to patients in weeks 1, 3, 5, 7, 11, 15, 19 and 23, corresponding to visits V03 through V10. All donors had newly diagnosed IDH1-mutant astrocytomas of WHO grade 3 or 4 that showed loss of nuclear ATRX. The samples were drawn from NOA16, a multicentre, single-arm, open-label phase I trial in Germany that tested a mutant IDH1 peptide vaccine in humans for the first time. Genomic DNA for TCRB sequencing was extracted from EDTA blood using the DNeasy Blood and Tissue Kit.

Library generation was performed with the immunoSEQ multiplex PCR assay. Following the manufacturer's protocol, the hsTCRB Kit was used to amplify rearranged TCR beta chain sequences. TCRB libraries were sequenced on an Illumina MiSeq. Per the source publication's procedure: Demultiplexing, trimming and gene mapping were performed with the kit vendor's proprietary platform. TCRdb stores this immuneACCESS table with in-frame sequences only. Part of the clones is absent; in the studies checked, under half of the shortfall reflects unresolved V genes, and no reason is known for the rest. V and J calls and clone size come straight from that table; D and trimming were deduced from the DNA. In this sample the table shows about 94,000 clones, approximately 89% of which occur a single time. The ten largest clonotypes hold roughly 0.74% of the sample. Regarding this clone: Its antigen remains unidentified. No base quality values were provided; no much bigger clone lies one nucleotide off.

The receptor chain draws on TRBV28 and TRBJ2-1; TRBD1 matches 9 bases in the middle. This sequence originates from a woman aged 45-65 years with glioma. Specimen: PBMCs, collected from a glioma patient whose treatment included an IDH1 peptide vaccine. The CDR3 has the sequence CASSSPLGTGYAATYNEQFF. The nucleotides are TGTGCCAGCAGTTCGCCCCTCGGGACAGGGTACGCCGCGACCTACAATGAGCAGTTCTTC.